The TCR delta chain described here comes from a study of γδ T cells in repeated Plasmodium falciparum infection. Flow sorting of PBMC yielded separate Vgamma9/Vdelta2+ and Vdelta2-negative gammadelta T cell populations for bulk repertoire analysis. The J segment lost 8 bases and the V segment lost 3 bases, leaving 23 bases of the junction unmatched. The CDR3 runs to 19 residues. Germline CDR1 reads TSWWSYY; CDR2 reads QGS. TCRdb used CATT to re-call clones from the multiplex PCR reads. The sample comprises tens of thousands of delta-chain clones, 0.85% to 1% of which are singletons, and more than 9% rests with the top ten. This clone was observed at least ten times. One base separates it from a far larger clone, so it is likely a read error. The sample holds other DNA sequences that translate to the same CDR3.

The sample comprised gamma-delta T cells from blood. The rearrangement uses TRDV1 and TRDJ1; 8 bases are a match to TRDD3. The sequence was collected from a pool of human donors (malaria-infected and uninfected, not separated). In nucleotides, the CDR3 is TGTGCTCTTGGGGATCACTTAGTTAGCCGGGGGATAACCAAGGACAAACTCATCTTT. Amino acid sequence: CALGDHLVSRGITKDKLIF.